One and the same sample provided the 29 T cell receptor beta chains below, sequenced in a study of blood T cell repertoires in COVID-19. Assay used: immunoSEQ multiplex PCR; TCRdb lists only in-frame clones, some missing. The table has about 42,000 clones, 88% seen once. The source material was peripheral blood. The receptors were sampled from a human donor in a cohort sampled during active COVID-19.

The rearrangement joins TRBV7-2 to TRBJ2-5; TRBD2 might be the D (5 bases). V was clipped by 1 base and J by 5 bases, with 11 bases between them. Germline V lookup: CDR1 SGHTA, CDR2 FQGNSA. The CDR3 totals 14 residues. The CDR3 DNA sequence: TGTGCCAGCAGCTTAGGTCTAGCTCCGGAGACCCAGTACTTC. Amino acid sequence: CASSLGLAPETQYF.

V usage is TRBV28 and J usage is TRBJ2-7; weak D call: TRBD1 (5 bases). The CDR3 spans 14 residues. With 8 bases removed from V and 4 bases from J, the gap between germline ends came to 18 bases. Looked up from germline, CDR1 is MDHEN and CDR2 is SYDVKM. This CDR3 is CASLKGKGWYEQYF. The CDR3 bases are TGTGCCAGCCTTAAGGGGAAGGGTTGGTACGAGCAGTACTTC.

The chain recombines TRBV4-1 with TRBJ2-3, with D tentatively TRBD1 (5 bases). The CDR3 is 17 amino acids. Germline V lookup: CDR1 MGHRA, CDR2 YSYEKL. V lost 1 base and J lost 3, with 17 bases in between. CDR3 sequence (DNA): TGCGCCAGCAGCCAAGGGACAATGTACTTCGGGACAGATACGCAGTATTTT. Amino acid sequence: CASSQGTMYFGTDTQYF.

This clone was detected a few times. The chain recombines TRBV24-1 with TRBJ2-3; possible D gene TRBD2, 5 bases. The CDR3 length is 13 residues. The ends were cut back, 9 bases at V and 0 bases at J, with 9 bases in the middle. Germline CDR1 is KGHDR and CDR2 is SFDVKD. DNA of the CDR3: TGTGCCACCGGGAGCGGAAGCACAGATACGCAGTATTTT. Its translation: CATGSGSTDTQYF.

CDR3 region: CASSSGGTGNTGELFF. The DNA for the CDR3 is TGCGCCAGCAGCTCTGGCGGGACGGGGAACACCGGGGAGCTGTTTTTT. The chain joins TRBV5-1 to TRBJ2-2, with a weak D call TRBD2 (6 bases). This CDR3 spans 16 amino acids. Per the germline V gene, CDR1 is SGHRS and CDR2 is YFSETQ. The ends were cut back, 3 bases at V and 1 base at J, with 13 bases in the middle.

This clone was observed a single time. In nucleotides, the CDR3 is TGTGCCAGCAGCTTGCCGGTCCTTAATGAAAAACTGTTTTTT. Translation gives CASSLPVLNEKLFF. The V call is TRBV5-5, the J call TRBJ1-4; unclear D gene. Trimming removed 1 base from V and 4 bases from J, with 8 bases in between. In germline, CDR1 is SGHKS, CDR2 YYEKEE (reference sequence). The CDR3 length is 14 residues. The full variable domain, rest sourced from reference TRBV5-5 and TRBJ1-4, is DAGVTQSPTHLIKTRGQQVTLRCSPISGHKSVSWYQQVLGQGPQFIFQYYEKEERGRGNFPDRFSARQFPNYSSELNVNALLLGDSALYLCASSLPVLNEKLFFGSGTQLSVL.

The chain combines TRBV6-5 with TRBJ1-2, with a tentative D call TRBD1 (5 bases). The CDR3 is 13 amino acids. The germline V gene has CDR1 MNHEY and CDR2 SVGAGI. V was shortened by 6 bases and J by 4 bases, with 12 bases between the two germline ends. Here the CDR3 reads CASRTDRSYGYTF. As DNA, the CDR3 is TGTGCCAGCAGGACTGACAGAAGCTATGGCTACACCTTC.

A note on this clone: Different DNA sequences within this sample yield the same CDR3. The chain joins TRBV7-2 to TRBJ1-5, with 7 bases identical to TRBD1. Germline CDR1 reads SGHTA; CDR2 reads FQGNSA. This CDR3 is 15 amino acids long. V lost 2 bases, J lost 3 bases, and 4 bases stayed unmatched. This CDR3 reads CASSLLTGANQPQHF. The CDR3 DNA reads TGTGCCAGCAGCTTATTAACAGGGGCCAATCAGCCCCAGCATTTT. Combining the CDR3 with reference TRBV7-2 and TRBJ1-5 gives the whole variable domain GAGVSQSPSNKVTEKGKDVELRCDPISGHTALYWYRQSLGQGLEFLIYFQGNSAPDKSGLPSDRFSAERTGGSVSTLTIQRTQQEDSAVYLCASSLLTGANQPQHFGDGTRLSIL.

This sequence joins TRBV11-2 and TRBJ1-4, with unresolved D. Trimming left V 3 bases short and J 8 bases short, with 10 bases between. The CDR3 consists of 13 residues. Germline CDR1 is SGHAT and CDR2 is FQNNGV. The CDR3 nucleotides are TGTGCCAGCAGCTTGAGTATCCGGGAAAAACTGTTTTTT. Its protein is CASSLSIREKLFF.

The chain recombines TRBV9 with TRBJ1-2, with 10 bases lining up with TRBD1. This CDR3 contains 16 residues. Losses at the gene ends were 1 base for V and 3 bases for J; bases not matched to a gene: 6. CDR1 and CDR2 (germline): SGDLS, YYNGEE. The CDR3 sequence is CASSVRDRGRHYGYTF. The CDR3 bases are TGTGCCAGCAGCGTACGAGACAGGGGGCGTCACTATGGCTACACCTTC.

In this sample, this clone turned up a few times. CDR3 sequence reads: CASSDSTGGGYTF. Here the CDR3 DNA reads TGTGCCAGCAGTGACTCGACTGGCGGTGGCTACACCTTC. V is TRBV6-4 and J is TRBJ1-2; D is unclear. Trimming removed 0 bases at V and 7 bases at J, with 9 bases between. The CDR3 has 13 residues. CDR1 is MRHNA and CDR2 is SNTAGT in the germline V gene.

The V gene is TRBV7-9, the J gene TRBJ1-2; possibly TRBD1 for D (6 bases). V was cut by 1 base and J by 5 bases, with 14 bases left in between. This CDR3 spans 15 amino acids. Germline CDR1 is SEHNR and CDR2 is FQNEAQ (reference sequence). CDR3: CASSLVSGEWYGYTF. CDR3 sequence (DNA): TGTGCCAGCAGCTTAGTGTCAGGGGAGTGGTATGGCTACACCTTC.

The CDR3 here is CASSHHPGVRFF. In DNA form, the CDR3 reads TGTGCCAGCAGCCACCACCCGGGGGTGCGGTTCTTC. The chain has TRBV3-1 (or the pseudogene TRBV3-2) and TRBJ2-1, with D maybe TRBD2 (6 bases). Germline V gives CDR1 LGHDT, CDR2 YNNKEL (reference sequence). The CDR3 contains 12 residues. Trimming shortened V by 3 bases and J by 15 bases, and 15 bases separated the two germline ends.

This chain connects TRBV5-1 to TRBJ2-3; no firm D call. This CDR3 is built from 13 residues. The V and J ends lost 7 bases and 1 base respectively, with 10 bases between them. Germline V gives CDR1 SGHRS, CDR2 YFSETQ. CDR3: CASGVEGTDTQYF. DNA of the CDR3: TGCGCCAGCGGCGTCGAGGGCACAGATACGCAGTATTTT.

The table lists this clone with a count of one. CDR3 loop: CASRPGGGSRTYEQYF. Here the CDR3 DNA reads TGCGCCAGCCGCCCGGGGGGCGGGAGTAGGACCTACGAGCAGTACTTC. This chain joins TRBV5-1 and TRBJ2-7, with TRBD2 as a possible D gene (7 bases). This CDR3 spans 16 amino acids. Trimming cost V 7 bases and J 2 bases, with 22 bases left between them. Germline assignment: CDR1 SGHRS and CDR2 YFSETQ.

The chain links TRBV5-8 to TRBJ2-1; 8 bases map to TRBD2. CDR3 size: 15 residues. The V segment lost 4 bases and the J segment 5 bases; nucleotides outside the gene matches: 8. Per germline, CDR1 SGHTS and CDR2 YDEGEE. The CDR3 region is CASSRTSYSDNEQFF. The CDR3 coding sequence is TGTGCCAGCAGCCGGACTAGCTACTCAGACAATGAGCAGTTCTTC.

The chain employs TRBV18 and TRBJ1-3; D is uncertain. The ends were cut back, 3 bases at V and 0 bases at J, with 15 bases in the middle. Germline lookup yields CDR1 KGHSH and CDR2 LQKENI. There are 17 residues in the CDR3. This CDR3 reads CASSPNPYTYSGNTIYF. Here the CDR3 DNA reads TGTGCCAGCTCACCCAATCCCTATACCTACTCTGGAAACACCATATATTTT.

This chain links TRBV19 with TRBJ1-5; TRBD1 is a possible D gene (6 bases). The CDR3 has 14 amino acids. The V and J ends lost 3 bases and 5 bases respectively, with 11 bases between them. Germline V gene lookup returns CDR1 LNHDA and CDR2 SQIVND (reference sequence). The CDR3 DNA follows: TGTGCCAGTAGTATTAGTTCAGGGGATCAGCCCCAGCATTTT. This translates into CASSISSGDQPQHF.

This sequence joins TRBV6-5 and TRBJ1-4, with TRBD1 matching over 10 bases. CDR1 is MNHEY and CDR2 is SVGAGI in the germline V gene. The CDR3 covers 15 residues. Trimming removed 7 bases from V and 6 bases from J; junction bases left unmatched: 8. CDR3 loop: CASNSGTGEYEKLFF. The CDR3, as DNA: TGTGCCAGCAATTCCGGGACAGGGGAGTATGAAAAACTGTTTTTT.

In DNA form, the CDR3 reads TGTGCCAGCAGCGTATCGAATCCAGGGGCAGGGAGCACCGGGGAGCTGTTTTTT. Its translation: CASSVSNPGAGSTGELFF. The chain uses TRBV9 and TRBJ2-2; D is perhaps TRBD1 (6 bases). Germline CDR1 is SGDLS and CDR2 is YYNGEE. V was clipped by 1 base and J by 4 bases, with 20 bases between them. CDR3 length equals 18 residues.

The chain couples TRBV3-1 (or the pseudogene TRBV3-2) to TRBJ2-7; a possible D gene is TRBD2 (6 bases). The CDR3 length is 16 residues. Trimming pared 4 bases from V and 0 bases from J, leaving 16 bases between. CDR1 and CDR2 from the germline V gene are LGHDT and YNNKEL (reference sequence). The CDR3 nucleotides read TGTGCCAGCAGCCGACTCGCGGGAATCAACTCCTACGAGCAGTACTTC. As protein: CASSRLAGINSYEQYF.

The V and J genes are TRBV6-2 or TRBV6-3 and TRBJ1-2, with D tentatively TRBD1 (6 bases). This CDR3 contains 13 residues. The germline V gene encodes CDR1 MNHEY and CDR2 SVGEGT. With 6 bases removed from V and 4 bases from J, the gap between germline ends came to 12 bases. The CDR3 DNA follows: TGTGCCAGCAGCCAGGACAGATCCTATGGCTACACCTTC. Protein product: CASSQDRSYGYTF.

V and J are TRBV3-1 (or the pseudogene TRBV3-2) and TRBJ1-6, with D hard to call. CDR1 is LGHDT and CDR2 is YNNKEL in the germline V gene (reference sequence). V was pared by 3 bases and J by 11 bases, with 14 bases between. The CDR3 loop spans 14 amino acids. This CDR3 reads CASSHPLGGAPLHF. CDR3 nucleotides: TGTGCCAGCAGCCACCCCCTCGGCGGCGCACCCCTCCACTTT.

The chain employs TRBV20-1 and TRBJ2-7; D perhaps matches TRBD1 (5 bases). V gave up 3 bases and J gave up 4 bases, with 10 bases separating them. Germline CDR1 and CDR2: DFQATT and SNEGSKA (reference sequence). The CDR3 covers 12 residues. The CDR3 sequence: CSASKNRYEQYF. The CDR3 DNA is TGCAGTGCTAGTAAAAACAGGTACGAGCAGTACTTC.

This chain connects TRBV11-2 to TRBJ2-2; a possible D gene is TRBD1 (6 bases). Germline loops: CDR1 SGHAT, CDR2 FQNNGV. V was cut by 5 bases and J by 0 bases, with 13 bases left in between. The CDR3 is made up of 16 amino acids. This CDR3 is CASSPRTATNTGELFF. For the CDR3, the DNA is TGTGCCAGCAGCCCAAGGACAGCCACGAACACCGGGGAGCTGTTTTTT.

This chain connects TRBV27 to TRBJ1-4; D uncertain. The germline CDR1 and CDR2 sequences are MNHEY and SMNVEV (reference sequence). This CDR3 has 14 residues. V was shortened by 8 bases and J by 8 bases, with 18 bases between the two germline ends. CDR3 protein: CASRERGLEEKLFF. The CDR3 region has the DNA TGTGCCAGCCGCGAGCGAGGGCTTGAGGAAAAACTGTTTTTT.

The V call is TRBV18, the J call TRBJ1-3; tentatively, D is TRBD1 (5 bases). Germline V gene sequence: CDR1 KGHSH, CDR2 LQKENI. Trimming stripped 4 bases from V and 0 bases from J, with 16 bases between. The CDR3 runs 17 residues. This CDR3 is CASSLVGPPDSGNTIYF. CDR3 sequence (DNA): TGTGCCAGCTCACTTGTGGGGCCCCCCGACTCTGGAAACACCATATATTTT.

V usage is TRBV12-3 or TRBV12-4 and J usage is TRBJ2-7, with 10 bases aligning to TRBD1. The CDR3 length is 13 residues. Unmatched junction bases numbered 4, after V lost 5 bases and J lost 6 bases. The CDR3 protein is CASSIGTGVEQYF. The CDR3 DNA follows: TGTGCCAGCAGTATTGGGACAGGGGTCGAGCAGTACTTC.

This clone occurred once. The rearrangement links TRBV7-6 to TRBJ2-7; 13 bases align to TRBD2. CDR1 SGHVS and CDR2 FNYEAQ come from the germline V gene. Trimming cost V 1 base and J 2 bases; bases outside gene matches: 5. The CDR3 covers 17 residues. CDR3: CASSLGPGTSGAYEQYF. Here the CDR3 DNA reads TGTGCCAGCAGCTTAGGACCAGGGACTAGCGGGGCCTACGAGCAGTACTTC.